This TCR beta chain stems from a study of T-cell reconstitution after alpha-beta-depleted transplantation in children. This clonotype was recorded a few times. CDR1 and CDR2 (germline): SGDLS, YYNGEE. The V and J ends lost 6 bases and 2 bases, in that order; junction bases with no gene match: 7. The CDR3 contains 15 residues. A library of TCRbeta sequences, prepared with unique molecular identifiers, was generated. Each CDR3 protein is one row after TCRdb ran MiXCR on the PCR reads. Here the sample spans under 850,000 distinct CDR3 sequences, 13% being singletons. The rearrangement links TRBV9 to TRBJ2-1, with 8 bases lining up with TRBD1. The TCR sequence derives from a girl aged 2-10 years with congenital amegakaryocytic thrombocytopenia, due to receive a stem cell transplant. The material sequenced was PBMCs, taken before TCRalphabeta/CD19-depleted stem cell transplant. The CDR3 DNA is TGTGCCAGCACCACCTCAGGGGGCCCCTACAATGAGCAGTTCTTC. It codes for CASTTSGGPYNEQFF.